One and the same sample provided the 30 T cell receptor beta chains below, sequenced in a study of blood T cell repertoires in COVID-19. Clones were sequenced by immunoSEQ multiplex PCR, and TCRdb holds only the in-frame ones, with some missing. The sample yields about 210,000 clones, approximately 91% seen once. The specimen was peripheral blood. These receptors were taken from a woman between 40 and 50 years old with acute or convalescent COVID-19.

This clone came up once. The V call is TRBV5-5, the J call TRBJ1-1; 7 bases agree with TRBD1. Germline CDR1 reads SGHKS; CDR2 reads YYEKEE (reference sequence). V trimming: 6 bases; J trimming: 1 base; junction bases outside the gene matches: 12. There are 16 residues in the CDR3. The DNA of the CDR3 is TGTGCCAGCAATCCCGCGACAGGGCGGGGGAACACTGAAGCTTTCTTT. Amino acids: CASNPATGRGNTEAFF. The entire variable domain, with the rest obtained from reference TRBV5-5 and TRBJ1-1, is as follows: DAGVTQSPTHLIKTRGQQVTLRCSPISGHKSVSWYQQVLGQGPQFIFQYYEKEERGRGNFPDRFSARQFPNYSSELNVNALLLGDSALYLCASNPATGRGNTEAFFGQGTRLTVV.

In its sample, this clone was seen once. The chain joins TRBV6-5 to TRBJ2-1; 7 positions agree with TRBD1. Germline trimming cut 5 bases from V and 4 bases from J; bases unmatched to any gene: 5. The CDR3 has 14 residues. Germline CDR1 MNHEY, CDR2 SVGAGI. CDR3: CASSRQGPYNEQFF. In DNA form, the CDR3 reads TGTGCCAGCAGTAGACAGGGCCCTTACAATGAGCAGTTCTTC.

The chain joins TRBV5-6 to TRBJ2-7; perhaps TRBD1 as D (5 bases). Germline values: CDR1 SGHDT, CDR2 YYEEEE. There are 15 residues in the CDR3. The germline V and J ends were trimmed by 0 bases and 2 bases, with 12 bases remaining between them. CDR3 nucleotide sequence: TGTGCCAGCAGCTTGGGGGCAGGGATCACCTACGAGCAGTACGTC. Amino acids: CASSLGAGITYEQYV.

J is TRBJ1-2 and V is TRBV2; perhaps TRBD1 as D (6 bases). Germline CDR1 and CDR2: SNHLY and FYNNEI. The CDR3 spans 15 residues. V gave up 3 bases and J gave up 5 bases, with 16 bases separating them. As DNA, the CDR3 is TGTGCCAGCAGTGACCCCGCACAGGGAGGGTATGGCTACACCTTC. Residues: CASSDPAQGGYGYTF.

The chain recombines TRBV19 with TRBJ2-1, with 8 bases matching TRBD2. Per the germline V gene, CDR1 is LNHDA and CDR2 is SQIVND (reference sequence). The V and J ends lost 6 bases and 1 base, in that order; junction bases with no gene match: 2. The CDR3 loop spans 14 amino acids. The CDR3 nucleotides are TGTGCCAGTAGCGGGGGGGGTTCCTACAATGAGCAGTTCTTC. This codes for CASSGGGSYNEQFF. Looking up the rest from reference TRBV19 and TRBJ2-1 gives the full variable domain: DGGITQSPKYLFRKEGQNVTLSCEQNLNHDAMYWYRQDPGQGLRLIYYSQIVNDFQKGDIAEGYSVSREKKESFPLTVTSAQKNPTAFYLCASSGGGSYNEQFFGPGTRLTVL.

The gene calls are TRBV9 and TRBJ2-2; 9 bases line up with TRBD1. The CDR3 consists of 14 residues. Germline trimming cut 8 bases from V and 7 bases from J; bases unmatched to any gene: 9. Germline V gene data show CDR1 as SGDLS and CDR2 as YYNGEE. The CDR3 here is CARRDRVFRGELFF. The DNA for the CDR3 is TGTGCCAGGCGGGACAGGGTATTTCGCGGGGAGCTGTTTTTT.

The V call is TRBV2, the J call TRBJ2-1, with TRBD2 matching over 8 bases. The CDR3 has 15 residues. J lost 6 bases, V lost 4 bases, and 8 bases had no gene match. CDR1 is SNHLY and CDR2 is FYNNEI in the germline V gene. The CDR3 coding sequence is TGTGCCAGCAGTGGGGGCGGGGGGCCTAGCAATGAGCAGTTCTTC. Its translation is CASSGGGGPSNEQFF.

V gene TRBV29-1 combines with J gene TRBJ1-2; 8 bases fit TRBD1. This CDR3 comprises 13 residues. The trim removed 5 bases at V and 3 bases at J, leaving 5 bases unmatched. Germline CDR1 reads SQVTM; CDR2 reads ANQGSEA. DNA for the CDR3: TGCAGCGTTCAGGGGGCTCTGGACTATGGCTACACCTTC. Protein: CSVQGALDYGYTF.

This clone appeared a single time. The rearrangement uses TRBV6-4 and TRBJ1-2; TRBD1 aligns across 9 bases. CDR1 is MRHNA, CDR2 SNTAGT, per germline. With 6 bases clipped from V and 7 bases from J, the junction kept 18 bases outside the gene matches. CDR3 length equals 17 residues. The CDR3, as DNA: TGTGCCAGCAGGCCTACCGGGACAGGGACGGTTTCGGGTGGCTACACCTTC. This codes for CASRPTGTGTVSGGYTF.

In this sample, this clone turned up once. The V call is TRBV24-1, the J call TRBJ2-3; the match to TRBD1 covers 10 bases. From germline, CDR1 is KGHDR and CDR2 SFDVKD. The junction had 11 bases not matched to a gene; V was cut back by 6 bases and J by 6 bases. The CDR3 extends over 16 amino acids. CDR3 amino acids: CATSFPGTGVDDTQYF. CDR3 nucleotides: TGTGCCACCAGTTTTCCCGGGACAGGGGTCGACGATACGCAGTATTTT.

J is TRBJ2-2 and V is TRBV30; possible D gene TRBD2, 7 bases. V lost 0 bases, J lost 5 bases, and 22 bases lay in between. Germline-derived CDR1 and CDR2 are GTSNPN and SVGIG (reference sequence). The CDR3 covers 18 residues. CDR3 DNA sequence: TGTGCCTGGAGTGTAGGGCGCCGGACAGCGGGGCTTACCGGGGAGCTGTTTTTT. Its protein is CAWSVGRRTAGLTGELFF.

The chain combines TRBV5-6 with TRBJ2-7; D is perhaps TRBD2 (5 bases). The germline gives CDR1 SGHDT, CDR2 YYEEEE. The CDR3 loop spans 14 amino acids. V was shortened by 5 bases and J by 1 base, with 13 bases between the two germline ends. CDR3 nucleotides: TGTGCCAGCAGTCCCGGACTGGGTTCCTACGAGCAGTACGTC. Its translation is CASSPGLGSYEQYV.

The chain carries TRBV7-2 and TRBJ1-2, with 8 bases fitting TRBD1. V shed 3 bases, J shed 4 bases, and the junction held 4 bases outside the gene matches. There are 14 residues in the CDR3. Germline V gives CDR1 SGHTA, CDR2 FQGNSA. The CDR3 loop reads CASSFNTGGYGYTF. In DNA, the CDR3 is TGTGCCAGCAGCTTCAACACAGGGGGCTATGGCTACACCTTC.

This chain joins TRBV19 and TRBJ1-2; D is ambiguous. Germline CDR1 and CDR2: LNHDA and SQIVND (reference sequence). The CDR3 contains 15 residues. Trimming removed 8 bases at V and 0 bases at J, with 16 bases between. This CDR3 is CASRDPGRPNYGYTF. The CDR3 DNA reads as TGTGCCAGTCGTGACCCAGGCAGGCCTAACTATGGCTACACCTTC.

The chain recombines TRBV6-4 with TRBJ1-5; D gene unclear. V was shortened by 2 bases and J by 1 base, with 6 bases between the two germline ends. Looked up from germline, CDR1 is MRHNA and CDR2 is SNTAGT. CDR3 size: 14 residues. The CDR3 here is CASSDGPSNQPQHF. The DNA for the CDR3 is TGTGCCAGCAGTGACGGGCCGAGCAATCAGCCCCAGCATTTT.

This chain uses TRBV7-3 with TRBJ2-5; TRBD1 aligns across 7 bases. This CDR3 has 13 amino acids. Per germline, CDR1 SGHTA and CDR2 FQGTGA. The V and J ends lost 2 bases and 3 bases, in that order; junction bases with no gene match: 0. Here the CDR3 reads CASSLGTEETQYF. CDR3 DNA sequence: TGTGCCAGCAGCTTAGGGACAGAAGAGACCCAGTACTTC.

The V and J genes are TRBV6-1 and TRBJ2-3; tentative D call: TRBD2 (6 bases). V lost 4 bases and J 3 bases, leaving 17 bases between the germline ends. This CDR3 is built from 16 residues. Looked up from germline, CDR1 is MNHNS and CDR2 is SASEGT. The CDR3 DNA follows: TGTGCCAGCAGTGCCCAATACGGCGGGGCGACAGATACGCAGTATTTT. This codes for CASSAQYGGATDTQYF.

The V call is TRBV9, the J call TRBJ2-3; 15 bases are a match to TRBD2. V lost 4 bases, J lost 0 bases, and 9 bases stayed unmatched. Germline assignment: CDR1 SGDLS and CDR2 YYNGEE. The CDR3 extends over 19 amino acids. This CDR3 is CASSSGTSGGRASTDTQYF. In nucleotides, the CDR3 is TGTGCCAGCAGCTCCGGGACTAGCGGGGGGCGAGCAAGCACAGATACGCAGTATTTT.

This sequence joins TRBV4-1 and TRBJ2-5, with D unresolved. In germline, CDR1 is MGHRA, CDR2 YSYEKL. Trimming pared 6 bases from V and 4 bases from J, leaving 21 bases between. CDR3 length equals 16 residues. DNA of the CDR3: TGCGCCAGCAGTCCTTCCCGTTGGCCCTTATCAGAGACCCAGTACTTC. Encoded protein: CASSPSRWPLSETQYF.

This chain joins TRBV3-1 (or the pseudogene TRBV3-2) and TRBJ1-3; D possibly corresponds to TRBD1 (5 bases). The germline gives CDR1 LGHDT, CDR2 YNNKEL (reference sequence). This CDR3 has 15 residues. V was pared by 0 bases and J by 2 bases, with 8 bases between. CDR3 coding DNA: TGTGCCAGCAGCCAAGATGGGGGGGCTGGAAACACCATATATTTT. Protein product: CASSQDGGAGNTIYF.

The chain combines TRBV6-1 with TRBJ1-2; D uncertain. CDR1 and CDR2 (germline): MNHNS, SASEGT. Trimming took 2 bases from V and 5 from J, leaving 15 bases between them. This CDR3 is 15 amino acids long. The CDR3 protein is CASSEIGRPPYGYTF. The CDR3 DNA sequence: TGTGCCAGCAGTGAAATAGGCAGGCCTCCTTATGGCTACACCTTC.

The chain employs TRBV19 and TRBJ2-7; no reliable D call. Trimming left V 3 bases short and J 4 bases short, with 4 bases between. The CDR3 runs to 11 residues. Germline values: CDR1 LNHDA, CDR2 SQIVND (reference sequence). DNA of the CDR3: TGTGCCAGTAGTATCTTTTACGAGCAGTACGTC. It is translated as CASSIFYEQYV.

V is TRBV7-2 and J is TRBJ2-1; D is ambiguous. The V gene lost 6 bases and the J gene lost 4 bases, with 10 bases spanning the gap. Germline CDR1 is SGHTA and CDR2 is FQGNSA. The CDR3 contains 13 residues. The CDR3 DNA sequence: TGTGCCAGCAGTCTTCTGGCATACAATGAGCAGTTCTTC. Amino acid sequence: CASSLLAYNEQFF.

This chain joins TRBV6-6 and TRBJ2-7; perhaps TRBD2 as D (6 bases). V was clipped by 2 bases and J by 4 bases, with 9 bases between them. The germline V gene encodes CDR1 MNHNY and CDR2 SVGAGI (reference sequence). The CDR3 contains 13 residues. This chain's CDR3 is CASSYRGTYEQYV. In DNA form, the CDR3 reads TGTGCCAGCAGTTACCGGGGGACTTACGAGCAGTACGTC.

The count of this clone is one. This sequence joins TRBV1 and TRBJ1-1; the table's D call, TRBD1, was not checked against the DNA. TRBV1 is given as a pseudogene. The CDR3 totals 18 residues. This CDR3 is CTSSQDQGTVDLNTEAFF. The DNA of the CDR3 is TGCACCAGCAGCCAAGATCAAGGGACAGTTGACTTGAACACTGAAGCTTTCTTT.

This CDR3 is CASSPGQEGFYGYTF. CDR3 nucleotides: TGCGCCAGCAGCCCCGGACAGGAGGGGTTCTATGGCTACACCTTC. The chain links TRBV5-1 to TRBJ1-2; 7 nucleotides align to TRBD1. V lost 4 bases to trimming and J lost 4 bases; unmatched junction nucleotides: 10. CDR1 is SGHRS, CDR2 YFSETQ, per germline. This CDR3 is 15 amino acids long.

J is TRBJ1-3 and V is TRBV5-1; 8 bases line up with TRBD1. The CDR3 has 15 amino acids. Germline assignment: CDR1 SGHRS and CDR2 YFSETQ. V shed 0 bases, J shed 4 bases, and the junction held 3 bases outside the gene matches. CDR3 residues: CASSLDRGEGNTIYF. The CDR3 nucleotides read TGCGCCAGCAGCTTGGACAGGGGGGAAGGAAACACCATATATTTT.

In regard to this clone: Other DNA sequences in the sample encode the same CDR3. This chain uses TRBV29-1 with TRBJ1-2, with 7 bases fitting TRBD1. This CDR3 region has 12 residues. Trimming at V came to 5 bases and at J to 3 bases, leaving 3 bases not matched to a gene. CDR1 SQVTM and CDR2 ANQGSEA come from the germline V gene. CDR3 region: CSVRQGDYGYTF. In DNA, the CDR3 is TGCAGCGTTCGACAGGGCGACTATGGCTACACCTTC. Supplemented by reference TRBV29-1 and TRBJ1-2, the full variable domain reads SAVISQKPSRDICQRGTSLTIQCQVDSQVTMMFWYRQQPGQSLTLIATANQGSEATYESGFVIDKFPISRPNLTFSTLTVSNMSPEDSSIYLCSVRQGDYGYTFGSGTRLTVV.

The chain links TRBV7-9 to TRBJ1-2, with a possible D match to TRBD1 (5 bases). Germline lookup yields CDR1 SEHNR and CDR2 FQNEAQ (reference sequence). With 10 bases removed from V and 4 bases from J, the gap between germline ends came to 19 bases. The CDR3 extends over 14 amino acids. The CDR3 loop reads CATQNSGGFYGYTF. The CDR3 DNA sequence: TGTGCCACCCAAAACAGCGGGGGATTCTATGGCTACACCTTC.

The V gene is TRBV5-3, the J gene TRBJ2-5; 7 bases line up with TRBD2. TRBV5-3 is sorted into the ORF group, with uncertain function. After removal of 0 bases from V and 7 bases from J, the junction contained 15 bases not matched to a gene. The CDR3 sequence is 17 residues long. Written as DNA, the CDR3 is TGTGCCAGAAGCTTGGACCCAGCGGGGCTGGGAAGAGGGACCCAGTACTTC. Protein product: CARSLDPAGLGRGTQYF.